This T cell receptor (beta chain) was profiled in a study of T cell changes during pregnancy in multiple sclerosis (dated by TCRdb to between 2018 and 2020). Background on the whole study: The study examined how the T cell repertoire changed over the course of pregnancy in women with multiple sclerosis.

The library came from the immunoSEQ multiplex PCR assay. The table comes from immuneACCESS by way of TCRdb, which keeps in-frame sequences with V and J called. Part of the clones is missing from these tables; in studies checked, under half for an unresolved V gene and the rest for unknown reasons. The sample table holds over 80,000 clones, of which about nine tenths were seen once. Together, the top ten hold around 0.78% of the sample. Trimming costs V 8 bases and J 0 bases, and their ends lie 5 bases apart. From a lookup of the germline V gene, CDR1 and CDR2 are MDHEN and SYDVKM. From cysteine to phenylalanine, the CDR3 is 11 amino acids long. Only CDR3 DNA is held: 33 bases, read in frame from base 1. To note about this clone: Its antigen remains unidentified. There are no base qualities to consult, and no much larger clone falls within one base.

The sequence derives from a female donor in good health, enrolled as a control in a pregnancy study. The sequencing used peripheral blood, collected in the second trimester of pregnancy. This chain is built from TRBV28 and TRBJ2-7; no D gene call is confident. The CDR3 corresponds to CASVNSYEQYF. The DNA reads TGTGCCAGCGTAAACTCCTACGAGCAGTACTTC.